This is a list of T cell receptor beta chains from one sample in a study of shared clonotypes between healthy human individuals. Only in-frame clones appear in the TCRdb table, and some are missing; sequencing was by immunoSEQ multiplex PCR. Here the sample spans roughly 2.5 million clones, about 92% being singletons. Sequenced material: naive CD4+ T cells sorted from blood. Receptor source: a man between 18 and 35 years old in good health. CDR3s leave out the opening cysteine and the closing phenylalanine or tryptophan. A D gene is named only where the DNA matches it firmly.

J	V	D	CDR3
TRBJ2-4	TRBV15	.	ATSTRLAKNIQY
TRBJ2-5	TRBV29-1	TRBD1	SVGRDRGLQETQY
TRBJ1-1	TRBV10-3	TRBD1	AIRGTGDTEAF
TRBJ2-1	TRBV18	.	ASSLGTSPNNEQF
TRBJ1-2	TRBV6-1	TRBD1	ASRDRGDGYT
TRBJ2-7	TRBV5-4	TRBD2	ASHVAGGPRDEQY
TRBJ2-2	TRBV15	TRBD2	ATSPGVGSGRTGELF
TRBJ2-1	TRBV6-5	TRBD1	ASSRQGTGSNEQF
TRBJ1-5	TRBV6-1	.	ASSATVDSNQPQH
TRBJ2-2	TRBV10-3	.	AISAETPGELF
TRBJ2-1	TRBV28	TRBD2	ASSPSTSGQLEQF
TRBJ2-7	TRBV10-1	.	ASKLGYEQY
TRBJ1-2	TRBV28	.	ASIEGKGYGYT
TRBJ2-3	TRBV5-1	.	ASSLEGVRDTQY
TRBJ1-6	TRBV2	.	ASTQTGGIFPLH
TRBJ1-2	TRBV29-1	.	SVETGHQLGGYT
TRBJ2-4	TRBV1	.	TSSQVNRIAKNIQY
TRBJ2-7	TRBV9	TRBD2	ASSARVAGDHHEQY
TRBJ1-1	TRBV2	TRBD1	ASSWTGSYEAF
TRBJ2-3	TRBV5-4	.	ASSQFADTQY
TRBJ2-7	TRBV6-1	.	ASSEDTLYEQY
TRBJ2-7	TRBV7-9	TRBD1	ASSSHRTGQRYEQY
TRBJ2-2	TRBV7-9	TRBD1	AAGGTGAGELF
TRBJ2-5	TRBV7-2	TRBD2	ASSSRLAGDVFSQY
TRBJ2-1	TRBV11-1	.	ASTKSGTNEQF
TRBJ2-7	TRBV30	.	AWTREGEADEQY
TRBJ2-5	TRBV6-6	TRBD2	ASSRWGGQETQY
TRBJ2-7	TRBV7-3	.	ASSLNGGADYEQY
TRBJ1-1	TRBV18	.	ASSPRDTEAF
TRBJ2-1	TRBV4-1	.	ASSRVGDFSAIWDEQF
TRBJ2-5	TRBV7-2	.	ATLPGGPGGETQY
TRBJ2-5	TRBV4-1	TRBD1	ASSLQGANPIQETQY
TRBJ2-1	TRBV5-4	TRBD1	ASSLGQGANEQF
TRBJ2-3	TRBV4-2	TRBD2	ASSPRLAGVDTQY
TRBJ1-2	TRBV30	.	ALNPRGHGYT
TRBJ1-6	TRBV12-5	.	ASGSRGRETVYNSPLH
TRBJ2-3	TRBV6-6	.	ASSPGLSGDTQY
TRBJ1-2	TRBV2	.	ASSEEFATNYGYT
TRBJ1-1	TRBV5-1	TRBD1	ASSSGQGDTEAF
TRBJ2-2	TRBV9	TRBD1	ASRQDRGNTGELF
TRBJ2-4	TRBV4-1	.	ASSPELPSLAKNIQY
TRBJ2-5	TRBV25-1	.	ASSASRAGRETQY